This T cell receptor beta chain stems from a study of regulatory T cells in long-lasting Graves disease. As for the study in general: Antithyroid drugs had been given to newly diagnosed Graves' patients for under 3 months.

Points from the study as a whole: Persistent disease samples used TRBV28, TRBJ1-2 and TRBJ2-5 preferentially.

This clonotype was counted many times. Its antigen is unidentified. iRepertoire HTBI primers and Arm-PCR of CDR3 regions built TCR beta libraries. Using its own MiXCR run on the multiplex PCR reads, TCRdb lists one record per CDR3 protein. Counted here are about 530,000 distinct CDR3 sequences, about 15% occurring once; the ten biggest clones make up 20% to 25%. The CDR3 is 16 residues long. Germline lookup yields CDR1 MNHEY and CDR2 SVGAGI. V lost 2 bases and J lost 7; bases outside the gene matches: 10. Time point reported: newly diagnosed GD, antithyroid drugs for less than 3 months. PBMC-extracted RNA yielded the TCR library. The data also belong to a second study, concerning T cells in Graves' hyperthyroidism and ophthalmopathy. That report notes: Absent ophthalmopathy progression within 18 months defined stable Graves' hyperthyroidism.

This clonotype originated in a woman aged 40 to 65 with Graves disease. This sequence joins TRBV6-5 and TRBJ1-1, with TRBD1 matching over 10 bases. Sequences were derived from peripheral blood mononuclear cells (PBMCs), sampled at new diagnosis, from a patient treated with antithyroid drugs. The CDR3 loop is CASSYGDRGSWGEAFF. CDR3 DNA sequence: TGTGCCAGCAGTTACGGGGACAGGGGCTCCTGGGGTGAAGCTTTCTTT.